This TCR beta chain appears in the sequencing data of a study of blood T cells in healthy people across ages. Whole-study context: The capture of about one barcoded beta molecule per two T cells was achieved by template switching.

Study-wide results and caveats: Considered underestimates were the diversity estimates obtained from one million T cells. Naive T cell percentage by flow cytometry tracked strongly with beta diversity. CMV infection status of these donors was not known.

Germline V gene sequence: CDR1 DFQATT, CDR2 SNEGSKA (reference sequence). CDR3 size: 14 residues. With 5 bases removed from V and 8 bases from J, the gap between germline ends came to 18 bases. As for this clonotype: Its antigen is not identified.

A second 7 to 11 cycle PCR used barcoded and J-beta primers. In TCRdb, the 5' RACE reads were re-called with MiXCR into one record per CDR3 protein. The sample records about a million distinct CDR3 sequences, under 40% being singletons. Sequencing used blood. This receptor was identified in a man between 18 and 29 years old in good health. The rearrangement uses TRBV20-1 and TRBJ1-4; TRBD1 might be the D (5 bases). CDR3 DNA: TGCAGTGCTTTCCGGGACGGCGGAGACGAAAAACTGTTTTTT. Encoded protein: CSAFRDGGDEKLFF.